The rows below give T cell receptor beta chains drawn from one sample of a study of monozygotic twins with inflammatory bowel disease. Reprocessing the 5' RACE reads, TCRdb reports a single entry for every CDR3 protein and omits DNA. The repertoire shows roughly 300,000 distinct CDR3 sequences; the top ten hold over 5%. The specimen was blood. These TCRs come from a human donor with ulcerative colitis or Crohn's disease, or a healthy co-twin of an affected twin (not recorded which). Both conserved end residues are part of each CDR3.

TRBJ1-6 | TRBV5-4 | CASSLQGANSPLHF
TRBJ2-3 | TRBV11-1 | CASSLPTDSTGFTDTQYF
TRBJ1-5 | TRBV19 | CASLMEGVSNQPQHF
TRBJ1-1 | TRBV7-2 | CASSQVVGRTNTEAFF
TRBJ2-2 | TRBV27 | CASSLNSGSIAGELFF
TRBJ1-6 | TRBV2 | CASSAEINSPLHF
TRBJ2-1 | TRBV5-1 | CASRALQSSYNEQFF
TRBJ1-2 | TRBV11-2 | CASSLGGALQGTNYGYTF
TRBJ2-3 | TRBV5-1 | CASSLVFTDTQYF
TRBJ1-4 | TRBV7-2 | CASSEGGFLEKLFF
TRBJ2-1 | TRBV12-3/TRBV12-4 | CASSPGTSGGSYNEQFF
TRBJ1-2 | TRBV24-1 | CATSDRGTGYTF
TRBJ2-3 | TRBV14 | CASSMREWNTDTQYF
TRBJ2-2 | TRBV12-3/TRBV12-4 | CASSPKGGVSLNTGELFF
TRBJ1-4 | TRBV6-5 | CASSYLAGEGEKLFF
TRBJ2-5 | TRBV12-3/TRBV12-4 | CASSSGTRLAETQYF
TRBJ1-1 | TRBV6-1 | CASRGGLQGVDSEAFF
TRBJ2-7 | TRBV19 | CASSMGGPYEQYF
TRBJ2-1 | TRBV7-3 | CASSLGSYGTRRGEQFF
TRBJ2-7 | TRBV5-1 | CASSITTSYEQYF
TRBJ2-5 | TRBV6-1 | CASRKGSYQETQYF
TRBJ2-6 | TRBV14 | CASSQEPGRGSQGGANVLTF
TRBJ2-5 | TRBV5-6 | CASSPRGRGETQYF
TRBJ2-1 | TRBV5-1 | CASSLEGLAGETPVF
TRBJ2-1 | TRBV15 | CATSIVNEQFF
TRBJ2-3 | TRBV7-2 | CASSLSSASGFEDTQYF
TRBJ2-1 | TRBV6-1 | CASSTGLSYNEQFF
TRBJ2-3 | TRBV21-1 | CASSSQGWLFTDTQYF
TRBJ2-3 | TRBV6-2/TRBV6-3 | CASGAGIGTQYF
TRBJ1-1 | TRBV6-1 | CASSRPGTGGAEAFF
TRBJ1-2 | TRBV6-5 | CASSYTGDSPNYGYTF
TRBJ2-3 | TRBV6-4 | CAPRGRPRIGTQYF
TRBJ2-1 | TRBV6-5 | CASSYGDSSYNEQFF
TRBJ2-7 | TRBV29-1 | CSVGSGNEQYF
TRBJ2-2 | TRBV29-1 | CSSEPGTGGENTGELFF
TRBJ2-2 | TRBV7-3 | CASSAGPGRDTGELFF
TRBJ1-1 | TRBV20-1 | CSAVRETPPAFF
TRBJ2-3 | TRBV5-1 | CASSLGGLTDTQYF
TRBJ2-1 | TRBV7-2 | CASSLAVGNEQFF
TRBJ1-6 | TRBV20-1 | CSARGTVNSPLHF
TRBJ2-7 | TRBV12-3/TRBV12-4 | CASSLGGGPYEQYF
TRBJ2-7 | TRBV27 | CASSHSISRGEQYF
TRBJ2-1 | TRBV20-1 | CSAGPGNEQFF
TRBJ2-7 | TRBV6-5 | CATGQGAHEQYF
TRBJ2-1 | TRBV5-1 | CASSSGTESVLNEQFF
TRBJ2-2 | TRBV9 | CASSVARTGELFF